The 6 T cell receptor beta chains below all came from one sample that was sequenced in a study of cytomegalovirus exposure and HLA in healthy donors. A multiplex PCR was run with 60 Vbeta primers and 13 Jbeta primers. Some clones are missing from TCRdb's copy, which holds only in-frame ones; the method was immunoSEQ multiplex PCR. The sample lists around 230,000 clones, over 80% occurring once. Input material: PBMCs. These receptors originate from a man aged 35-49 years in good health and CMV-seropositive.

This clone was seen only once. The gene calls are TRBV19 and TRBJ1-5; the D gene is possibly TRBD1 (6 bases). The CDR3 consists of 15 residues. Trimming took off 6 bases at V and 3 bases at J, with 15 bases between the two ends. The germline CDR1 and CDR2 sequences are LNHDA and SQIVND (reference sequence). CDR3 sequence (DNA): TGTGCCAGTAGGACCGGGACAACGTCCAATCAGCCCCAGCATTTT. Translation gives CASRTGTTSNQPQHF.

The V and J genes are TRBV30 and TRBJ2-2; D is uncertain. CDR3 length: 13 residues. V lost 3 bases and J lost 6, with 11 bases in between. Germline V gene data show CDR1 as GTSNPN and CDR2 as SVGIG (reference sequence). The CDR3 reads CAWSPSPSGELFF. CDR3 DNA: TGTGCCTGGAGCCCCTCTCCCTCCGGGGAGCTGTTTTTT.

This clone was seen a few times. The V gene is TRBV9, the J gene TRBJ1-5, with a weak D call TRBD1 (6 bases). CDR1 and CDR2 (germline): SGDLS, YYNGEE. CDR3 length: 14 amino acids. Trimming shortened V by 3 bases and J by 7 bases, and 14 bases separated the two germline ends. CDR3 coding DNA: TGTGCCAGCAGCGCCGGGCAGGGGTTCCAGCCCCAGCATTTT. As protein: CASSAGQGFQPQHF.

The CDR3 sequence: CASLRTPSEGQPQHF. Written as DNA, the CDR3 is TGTGCCAGCTTAAGGACCCCATCGGAGGGTCAGCCCCAGCATTTT. The chain couples TRBV5-5 to TRBJ1-5; D is undetermined. This CDR3 comprises 15 residues. Germline V gene data show CDR1 as SGHKS and CDR2 as YYEKEE (reference sequence). Trimming cost V 7 bases and J 6 bases, with 20 bases left between them.

The chain couples TRBV11-2 to TRBJ1-4; 8 bases agree with TRBD1. V trimming: 1 base; J trimming: 11 bases; junction bases outside the gene matches: 6. The CDR3 is 14 residues long. Germline V CDR1 and CDR2: SGHAT, FQNNGV. The CDR3: CASSLVPGGVKLFF. The DNA of the CDR3 is TGTGCCAGCAGCTTAGTCCCAGGGGGCGTGAAACTGTTTTTT.

This sequence joins TRBV7-9 and TRBJ2-2; 10 nucleotides match TRBD1. Per the germline V gene, CDR1 is SEHNR and CDR2 is FQNEAQ (reference sequence). This CDR3 contains 15 residues. V was clipped by 10 bases and J by 5 bases; unmatched bases: 10. The CDR3 nucleotides read TGTGCCACCACCGGGACAGGGGAGATGACCGGGGAGCTGTTTTTT. Its translation is CATTGTGEMTGELFF.